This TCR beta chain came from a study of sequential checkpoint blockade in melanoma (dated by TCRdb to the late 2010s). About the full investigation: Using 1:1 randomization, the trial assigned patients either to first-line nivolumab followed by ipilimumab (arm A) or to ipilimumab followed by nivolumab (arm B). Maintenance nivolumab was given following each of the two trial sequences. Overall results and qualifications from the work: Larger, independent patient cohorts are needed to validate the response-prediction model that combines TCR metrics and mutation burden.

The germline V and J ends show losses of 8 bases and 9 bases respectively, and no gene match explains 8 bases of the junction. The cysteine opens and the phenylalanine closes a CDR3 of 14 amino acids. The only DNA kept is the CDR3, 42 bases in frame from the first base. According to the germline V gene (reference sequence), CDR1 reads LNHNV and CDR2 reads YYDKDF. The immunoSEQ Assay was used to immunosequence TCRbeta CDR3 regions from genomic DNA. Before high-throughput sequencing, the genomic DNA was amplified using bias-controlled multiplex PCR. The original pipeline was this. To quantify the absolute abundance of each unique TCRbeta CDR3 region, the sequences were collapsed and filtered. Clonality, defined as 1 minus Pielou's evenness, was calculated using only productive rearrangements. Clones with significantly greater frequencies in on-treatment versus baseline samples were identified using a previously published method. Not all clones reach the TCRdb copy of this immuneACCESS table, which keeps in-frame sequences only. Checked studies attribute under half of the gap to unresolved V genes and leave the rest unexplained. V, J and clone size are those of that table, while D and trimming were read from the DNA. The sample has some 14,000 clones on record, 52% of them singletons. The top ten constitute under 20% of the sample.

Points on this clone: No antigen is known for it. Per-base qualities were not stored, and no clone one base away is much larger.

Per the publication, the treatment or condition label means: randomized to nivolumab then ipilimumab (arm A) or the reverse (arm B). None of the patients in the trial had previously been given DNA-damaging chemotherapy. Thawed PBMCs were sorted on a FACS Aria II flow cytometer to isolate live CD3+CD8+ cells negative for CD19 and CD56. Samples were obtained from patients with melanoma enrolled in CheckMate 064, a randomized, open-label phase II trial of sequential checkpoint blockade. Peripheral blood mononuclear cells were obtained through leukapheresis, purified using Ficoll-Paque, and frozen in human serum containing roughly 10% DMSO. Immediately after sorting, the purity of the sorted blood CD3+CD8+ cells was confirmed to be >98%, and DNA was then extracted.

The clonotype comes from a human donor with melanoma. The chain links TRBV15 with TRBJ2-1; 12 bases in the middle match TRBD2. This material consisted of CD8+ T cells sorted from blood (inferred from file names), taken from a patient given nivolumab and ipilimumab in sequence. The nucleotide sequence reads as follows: TGTGCCACCCAGACTAGCGGGAGTCGGGTTGAGCAGTTCTTC. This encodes CATQTSGSRVEQFF. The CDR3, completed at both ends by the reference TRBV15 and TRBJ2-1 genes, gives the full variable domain DAMVIQNPRYQVTQFGKPVTLSCSQTLNHNVMYWYQQKSSQAPKLLFHYYDKDFNNEADTPDNFQSRRPNTSFCFLDIRSPGLGDTAMYLCATQTSGSRVEQFFGPGTRLTVL.